This TCR beta chain was captured by sequencing in a study of blood T cell repertoires in COVID-19. Across the whole study: Acute and convalescent COVID-19 specimens originated in the United States, Italy and Spain.

In germline, CDR1 is SGDLS, CDR2 YYNGEE. This CDR3 contains 15 residues. Trimming shortened V by 4 bases and J by 1 base, and 14 bases separated the two germline ends. This clone was seen just once. Sequencing used immunoSEQ multiplex PCR; TCRdb keeps in-frame clones, though not all of them. The table lists tens of thousands of clones, 83% of them singletons, with 6.5% to 7.5% in the top ten. The sequence derives from a man younger than 45 with COVID-19, enrolled during active disease. The chain has TRBV9 and TRBJ1-2; D may be TRBD1 (6 bases). The sample consisted of peripheral blood. DNA of the CDR3: TGTGCCAGCAGCTCAAGACAGGATAATAACTATGGCTACACCTTC. This codes for CASSSRQDNNYGYTF.